Listed below are T cell receptor beta chains from one sample, sequenced in a study of brain metastases from non-small cell lung cancer. The assay was immunoSEQ multiplex PCR, and TCRdb's table has in-frame clones only and misses some. This sample carries approximately 4,400 clones, approximately 83% of them seen once, and the ten largest clones take 7.8%. Material for sequencing was primary lung tumor tissue. Receptors originate from a donor over 35 with non-small cell lung cancer. The conserved cysteine and the conserved F or W are not part of the CDR3 here. The size entry is marked missing in some rows and otherwise reads once, few, many or a size class.

J gene	clone size	V gene	CDR3 protein
TRBJ1-6	once	TRBV19	ASSTGEGSPLH
TRBJ1-4	.	TRBV5-5	ASSSASGGYNNEKLF
TRBJ2-1	.	TRBV6-6	ASSYSPGRDEQF
TRBJ2-2	few	TRBV18	ASSQLPPGANTGELF
TRBJ1-4	.	TRBV27	ASSSGEGDEKLF
TRBJ1-5	.	TRBV5-1	ASSAGGVNQPQH
TRBJ1-3	.	TRBV28	ASSRTTAPRNTIY
TRBJ1-1	.	TRBV4-1	ASSPPRTGYTEAF
TRBJ1-5	.	TRBV27	ASSLSGTWDQPQH
TRBJ1-2	.	TRBV3-1/TRBV3-2	ASSQPGSYGYT
TRBJ2-1	few	TRBV7-3	ASSSTGNEQF
TRBJ1-6	few	TRBV7-8	ASSFRGTPVNSPLH
TRBJ1-1	.	TRBV6-2/TRBV6-3	ASSSSTGGNTEAF
TRBJ2-5	.	TRBV18	ASSPRDGRKETQY
TRBJ1-4	.	TRBV29-1	SVLTGGEKLF
TRBJ2-1	.	TRBV6-4	ASSDDTTGSYNEQF
TRBJ2-2	.	TRBV18	ASSLRQGADTGELF
TRBJ2-5	once	TRBV27	ASSFATPGQGFQETQY
TRBJ2-2	once	TRBV5-6	ASSSFRAGELF
TRBJ2-3	.	TRBV5-1	ASSLMGGSTDTQY
TRBJ1-4	.	TRBV18	ASSPLAATNEKLF
TRBJ2-2	.	TRBV21-1	ASSKPNRGELF
TRBJ2-5	once	TRBV5-1	ASTTGQGQETQY
TRBJ2-3	.	TRBV28	ASSPPTTGTSTDTQY
TRBJ1-2	.	TRBV19	ASSMAGDRDYYGYT
TRBJ1-1	.	TRBV27	ASSFGSPNTEAF
TRBJ2-6	.	TRBV19	ASSPDRDLSGANVLT
TRBJ1-3	.	TRBV24-1	ATSDPRTGGNTIY
TRBJ2-5	.	TRBV5-1	ASSLVGEGKTQY
TRBJ2-1	once	TRBV7-2	ASSLSSLIAGEQF
TRBJ1-1	.	TRBV5-1	ASSLEGASNTEAF
TRBJ1-2	.	TRBV11-1	ASSIDVYGYT
TRBJ2-5	.	TRBV24-1	ATSEGAGSVETQY
TRBJ2-1	.	TRBV2	ASSTTSGALNEQF
TRBJ2-5	.	TRBV5-1	ASSPIATGEETQY
TRBJ1-1	.	TRBV5-6	ASSFDRVTEAF
TRBJ2-3	.	TRBV6-5	AGGGRTDTQY
TRBJ1-2	.	TRBV5-5	ASSLMAAANYGYT
TRBJ1-4	.	TRBV19	ASSRPTGARSEKLF
TRBJ2-5	.	TRBV10-1	ASSESGGGARTQY
TRBJ2-5	.	TRBV15	ATSSGGAYRVLQETQY
TRBJ1-2	.	TRBV6-5	ASAQVKMGGYT
TRBJ2-5	.	TRBV30	AWSVPGGVETQY
TRBJ2-3	.	TRBV10-1	ASSASPGTQY
TRBJ1-4	.	TRBV3-1/TRBV3-2	ASSQGGDGNEKLF
TRBJ2-2	.	TRBV7-3	ASSLGLNTGELF
TRBJ1-1	few	TRBV5-1	ASSLAVMNTEAF
TRBJ2-3	once	TRBV9	ASSAMPGRTDTQY
TRBJ1-5	.	TRBV19	ASSMLGRGPWPQH
TRBJ1-5	.	TRBV7-2	ASSSQGRQPQH
TRBJ2-5	.	TRBV5-5	ASSRQETQY
TRBJ1-5	.	TRBV15	ATSRDRSDSNQPQH
TRBJ1-2	.	TRBV5-5	ASRDMGGYYGYT
TRBJ2-1	.	TRBV18	ASSPPSQLYNEQF
TRBJ1-2	.	TRBV24-1	ATSAADPVGYT